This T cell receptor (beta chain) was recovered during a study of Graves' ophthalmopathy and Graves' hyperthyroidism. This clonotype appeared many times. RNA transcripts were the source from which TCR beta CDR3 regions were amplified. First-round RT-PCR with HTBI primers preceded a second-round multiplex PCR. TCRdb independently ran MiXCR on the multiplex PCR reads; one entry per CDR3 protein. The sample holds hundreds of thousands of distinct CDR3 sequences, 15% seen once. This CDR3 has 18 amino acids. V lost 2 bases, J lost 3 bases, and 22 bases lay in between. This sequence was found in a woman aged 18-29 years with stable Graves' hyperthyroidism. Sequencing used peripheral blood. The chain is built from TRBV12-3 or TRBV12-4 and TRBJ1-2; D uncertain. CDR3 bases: TGTGCCAGCAGTTTATCACCTCCGATTGATGGTTTGGACTATGGCTACACCTTC. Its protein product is CASSLSPPIDGLDYGYTF.